These 9 T cell receptor beta chains were sequenced from one sample in a study of T cells after yellow fever vaccination. TCRdb re-analysed the 5' RACE reads in MiXCR, keeping a single row per CDR3 protein. This sample carries some 300,000 distinct CDR3 sequences, roughly 3.5% of them seen once, and the ten largest clones take 23%. The specimen was PBMCs, collected on the day of the yellow fever booster vaccination. The receptors were gathered from a man between 18 and 35 years old who received the YFV17D yellow fever vaccine.

The chain carries TRBV20-1 and TRBJ1-6; D is perhaps TRBD1 (5 bases). CDR1 and CDR2 (germline): DFQATT, SNEGSKA (reference sequence). This CDR3 region has 15 residues. The CDR3: CSAQGEDSYNSPLHF. CDR3 in DNA: TGCAGCGCCCAAGGGGAGGACTCCTATAATTCACCCCTCCACTTT.

This clonotype was observed at least ten times. This rearrangement joins TRBV3-1 to TRBJ1-2; D possibly corresponds to TRBD1 (5 bases). V was clipped by 2 bases and J by 8 bases, with 18 bases between them. Per germline, CDR1 LGHDT and CDR2 YNNKEL (reference sequence). This CDR3 is 15 amino acids long. CDR3 bases: TGTGCCAGCAGCCAAAGGCAGGGCCCGTTCGCGGGCTACACCTTC. Translated: CASSQRQGPFAGYTF.

This clonotype was detected many times. The chain links TRBV7-9 to TRBJ2-2; tentatively, D is TRBD1 (6 bases). Looked up from germline, CDR1 is SEHNR and CDR2 is FQNEAQ (reference sequence). The CDR3 totals 15 residues. Trimming took off 4 bases at V and 4 bases at J, with 13 bases between the two ends. The CDR3 sequence: CASSSIHRATGELFF. CDR3 in DNA: TGTGCCAGCAGCTCGATCCACAGGGCCACCGGGGAGCTGTTTTTT.

This clonotype has just a few counts. In DNA form, the CDR3 reads TGTGCCAGCAGCTTAGTTTGGGGGGACTTCTATGGCTACACCTTC. Its translation is CASSLVWGDFYGYTF. The chain recombines TRBV11-2 with TRBJ1-2; maybe TRBD1 (5 bases). CDR3 length: 15 amino acids. CDR1 and CDR2 (germline): SGHAT, FQNNGV. Trimming took 1 base from V and 4 from J, leaving 13 bases between them.

This clonotype was recorded at least ten times. CDR3 sequence: CASSQGRRETQYF. The CDR3 nucleotides read TGTGCCAGCAGCCAGGGGAGGCGGGAGACCCAGTACTTC. The chain carries TRBV3-1 and TRBJ2-5; a possible D gene is TRBD2 (6 bases). Trimming stripped 3 bases from V and 5 bases from J, with 10 bases between. The CDR3 is 13 residues long. Germline CDR1 is LGHDT and CDR2 is YNNKEL (reference sequence).

This clonotype was recorded at least ten times. The chain uses TRBV5-1 and TRBJ2-7; D is uncertain. Trimming took 0 bases from V and 2 from J, leaving 9 bases between them. This CDR3 contains 14 residues. Germline V lookup: CDR1 SGHRS, CDR2 YFSETQ. The CDR3 spells CASSLDIPAYEQYF. DNA for the CDR3: TGCGCCAGCAGCTTGGACATACCAGCCTACGAGCAGTACTTC.

The gene calls are TRBV20-1 and TRBJ2-3; D gene uncertain. The CDR3 totals 12 residues. Germline V gene data show CDR1 as DFQATT and CDR2 as SNEGSKA (reference sequence). Trimming removed 0 bases from V and 6 bases from J, with 7 bases in between. The CDR3 nucleotides are TGCAGTGCTAGAGATCTCCTGGATACGCAGTATTTT. It encodes CSARDLLDTQYF.

This clonotype was recorded a few times. CDR3 amino acids: CASSPTGGGSVDTQYF. CDR3 bases: TGTGCCAGCAGCCCTACGGGCGGGGGCTCGGTGGATACGCAGTATTTT. V is TRBV7-3 and J is TRBJ2-3, with D maybe TRBD2 (7 bases). Germline V gives CDR1 SGHTA, CDR2 FQGTGA. The CDR3 length is 16 residues. V lost 5 bases, J lost 6 bases, and 21 bases lay in between. Using reference TRBV7-3 and TRBJ2-3 for the parts outside the CDR3, the full variable domain is GAGVSQTPSNKVTEKGKYVELRCDPISGHTALYWYRQSLGQGPEFLIYFQGTGAADDSGLPNDRFFAVRPEGSVSTLKIQRTERGDSAVYLCASSPTGGGSVDTQYFGPGTRLTVL.

This clonotype was detected only a few times. This chain joins TRBV12-3 or TRBV12-4 and TRBJ1-1, with unresolved D. Trimming left V 4 bases short and J 6 bases short, with 9 bases between. The CDR3 is 12 amino acids. CDR3 in amino acids: CASSSLGSEAFF. CDR3 nucleotides: TGTGCCAGCAGTTCTCTGGGCTCTGAAGCTTTCTTT.